Listed below are T cell receptor beta chains from one sample, sequenced in a study of T cells in localized non-small cell lung cancer. TCRdb's table, derived via immunoSEQ multiplex PCR, lists solely in-frame clones and lacks some. This table holds roughly 66,000 clones, roughly nine tenths found once. Sequencing used peripheral blood, obtained before any cancer treatment. These receptors were collected from a woman aged 35-70 years with stage I lung adenocarcinoma. CDR3s include the opening cysteine and the closing phenylalanine or tryptophan. A D gene is named only where the DNA matches it firmly. Clone sizes are given selectively: once, few, many, or a class where the clone is expanded.

j_gene | abundance | v_gene | d_gene | CDR3aa | CDR3nt
TRBJ1-1 | - | TRBV20-1 | - | CSARRDEAFF | TGCAGTGCTAGGAGGGATGAAGCTTTCTTT
TRBJ2-1 | - | TRBV19 | TRBD2 | CASSITGGYNEQFF | TGTGCCAGTAGTATAACGGGGGGCTACAATGAGCAGTTCTTC
TRBJ1-1 | - | TRBV29-1 | - | CSVQENTEAFF | TGCAGCGTACAGGAGAACACTGAAGCTTTCTTT
TRBJ2-2 | once | TRBV7-9 | - | CATNRGSTSLGYTGELFF | TGTGCCACCAACCGGGGTTCCACCTCCCTTGGGTACACCGGGGAGCTGTTTTTT
TRBJ2-1 | - | TRBV7-3 | - | CASSAIGANEQFF | TGTGCCAGCAGCGCGATAGGAGCCAATGAGCAGTTCTTC
TRBJ2-7 | - | TRBV11-2 | TRBD2 | CASSRHGLAGDTTYEQYF | TGTGCCAGCAGCCGGCACGGACTAGCGGGAGATACTACCTACGAGCAGTACTTC
TRBJ1-3 | - | TRBV14 | - | CASSPTVISGNTIYF | TGTGCCAGCAGCCCGACAGTAATCTCTGGAAACACCATATATTTT
TRBJ2-1 | - | TRBV18 | - | CASLSGDSDNEQFF | TGTGCCAGCCTATCGGGAGACAGCGACAATGAGCAGTTCTTC
TRBJ1-1 | - | TRBV4-2 | TRBD1 | CASSQPTGGNTEAFF | TGTGCCAGCAGCCAACCGACAGGGGGGAACACTGAAGCTTTCTTT
TRBJ1-1 | - | TRBV6-6 | TRBD1 | CASSYSWTGNTEAFF | TGTGCCAGCAGTTACTCGTGGACAGGGAACACTGAAGCTTTCTTT